This T cell receptor beta chain was captured in a study of T cell responses to AZD1222 COVID-19 vaccine (dated by TCRdb to about 2021). A note on the overall study: A total of 230 or so trial participants underwent TCR sequencing, of whom some 210 received two doses of AZD1222 and some 25 received two doses of the MenACWY control vaccine. Enrollment into the trials was organized by age into subgroups of 18-55, 56-69 and 70-plus years, and those subgroups contained about 160, 30 and 59 TCR-sequenced participants, respectively.

Overall study results and their limits: CD4 TCRs associated with the vaccine covered the entire spike protein, and the dominant responses were in regions 160-218 and 743-854. Most participants were white British and females outnumbered males, and the authors suggested that clonal diversity may have been underestimated. Conclusions about previously exposed vaccinees were limited because only 6 or 7 AZD1222 recipients were SARS-CoV-2 seropositive at baseline. Reportedly, almost half of the unique spike-specific TCRs recognized epitopes lying outside the regions that are mutated in the B.1.351 and B.1.1.7 variants. Because no day 14 peak-response samples were available, the repertoires could be characterized only after the peak T cell response. Spike-specific TCR breadth and depth rose significantly after two AZD1222 doses compared with day 0 and with MenACWY recipients. The 56-69-year group was small, and its depth increase did not reach significance, likely because of low power.

About this clone: This clone's antigen is unknown. Within one base of it there is no much larger clone, and no base qualities were kept.

The meaning of the sample's time point label: about 28 days (+/-7) after the second vaccine dose. AZD1222 recipients with second doses at about 4 weeks or about 12 weeks were pooled, because spike-specific TCR depth and breadth did not differ between schedules. Vaccinee samples came from UK trials COV001 and COV002, including a single-blind randomized controlled phase 2/3 trial of AZD1222 (ChAdOx1 nCoV-19) in healthy adults. For TCRbeta chain sequencing, PBMC samples were collected from trial participants at day 0 and at day 28 after the second dose. Counted from cysteine to phenylalanine, this CDR3 has 13 amino acids. The retained sequence is limited to the CDR3, 39 bases, with the frame set at the first base. Relative to germline, V is 5 bases shorter and J is 4 bases shorter, with 11 bases between their ends. From a lookup of the germline V gene, CDR1 and CDR2 are SGHVS and FQNEAQ. The CDR3 regions of human TCRbeta chains were analyzed by immunosequencing. In the original analysis: Repertoire TCRs were matched against a reference library of SARS-CoV-2-specific TCRs generated with the MIRA antigen-specificity platform. Breadth was defined as the fraction of unique TCRs that were SARS-CoV-2-associated. Depth was defined as the fraction of total T cells that were SARS-CoV-2-associated. Using the MIRA data, each spike-specific TCR was mapped to the spike region that the TCR reacts to and placed in a CD4 or CD8 class. Log10-transformed breadth and depth values were compared by one-way ANOVA with Sidak's multiple comparisons tests. TCRdb took this table from immuneACCESS and kept in-frame rearrangements with V and J called. Such tables lack part of the clones; where checked against another copy, unresolved V genes explain under half of the gap, and the rest is unexplained. From that table come the V and J calls and clone size; the DNA was used to work out D and trimming. For this sample the table gives about 130,000 clones, of which roughly 89% were detected only once. About 1.1% of the sample is held by the ten biggest clonotypes.

This receptor was obtained from an adult who received the AZD1222 COVID-19 vaccine. The V and J segments used are TRBV7-8 and TRBJ1-1, with the D segment identity uncertain. Material: peripheral blood, obtained 28 days after the second AZD1222 dose. Read as DNA, the sequence is TGTGCCAGCAGCATTAAGGCTGGCACTGAAGCTTTCTTT. Translated, it reads CASSIKAGTEAFF. Where the CDR3 stops, the reference TRBV7-8 and TRBJ1-1 genes take over; the full variable domain is GAGVSQSPRYKVAKRGQDVALRCDPISGHVSLFWYQQALGQGPEFLTYFQNEAQLDKSGLPSDRFFAERPEGSVSTLKIQRTQQEDSAVYLCASSIKAGTEAFFGQGTRLTVV.